The TCR beta chain under discussion was sequenced for a study of T-cell reconstitution after alpha-beta-depleted transplantation in children. As it was prepared, the TCRbeta library received unique molecular identifiers. TCRdb processed the PCR reads anew with MiXCR; each CDR3 protein has one entry. The data contain 350,000 to 400,000 distinct CDR3 sequences, 13% of them singletons. Sequencing used PBMCs, obtained from the stem cell graft. The receptor comes from a human donor who donated a stem cell graft to a child with Fanconi anemia.

In nucleotides, the CDR3 is TGTGCCAGCAGGTCCGGGACAGCAAACTATGGCTACACCTTC. The encoded protein is CASRSGTANYGYTF. This sequence joins TRBV6-2 or TRBV6-3 and TRBJ1-2; TRBD1 matches at 7 bases. The J segment lost 2 bases and the V segment lost 6 bases, leaving 6 bases of the junction unmatched. The CDR3 length is 14 residues. The germline V gene has CDR1 MNHEY and CDR2 SVGEGT.